This passage covers 17 T cell receptor beta chains from one sample sequenced in a study of cytomegalovirus exposure and HLA in healthy donors. 13 Jbeta primers and 60 Vbeta primers were used for the PCR. Assay used: immunoSEQ multiplex PCR; TCRdb lists only in-frame clones, some missing. The table shows roughly 150,000 clones, with 75% to 90% occurring only once. Sequencing input: PBMCs. The receptors were gathered from a boy aged 2 to 10 in good health and CMV-seronegative.

This clone was seen more than once but under ten times. The gene calls are TRBV6-5 and TRBJ2-5; 14 nucleotides agree with TRBD2. CDR3 length: 15 residues. Trimming cost V 8 bases and J 5 bases; bases outside gene matches: 7. Germline CDR1 is MNHEY and CDR2 is SVGAGI. This chain's CDR3 is CASSPRLAGGETQYF. The CDR3 nucleotides read TGTGCCAGCTCTCCACGACTAGCGGGAGGGGAGACCCAGTACTTC.

The CDR3 nucleotides are TGTGCCATCAGCGCGCCTTCCGGGACTAGCGGGATACGTAATGAGCAGTTCTTC. Translated, it gives CAISAPSGTSGIRNEQFF. This chain uses TRBV10-3 with TRBJ2-1, with 13 bases fitting TRBD2. The CDR3 spans 18 residues. The V gene's germline CDR1 is ENHRY and CDR2 SYGVKD. With 6 bases clipped from V and 7 bases from J, the junction kept 15 bases outside the gene matches.

This clone was seen only a few times. This chain connects TRBV13 to TRBJ1-4; 7 nucleotides align to TRBD1. The ends lost 5 bases at V and 4 bases at J; junction bases unmatched: 7. CDR1 and CDR2 from the germline V gene are PRHDT and FYEKMQ (reference sequence). The CDR3 consists of 15 residues. The CDR3, as DNA: TGTGCCAGCAGCCCCCTGGGACAGCTTAATGAAAAACTGTTTTTT. Protein product: CASSPLGQLNEKLFF.

The CDR3 coding sequence is TGTGCCAGCAGCTTAGCCGGGTACTATGGCTACACCTTC. This gives the protein CASSLAGYYGYTF. The chain carries TRBV5-4 and TRBJ1-2; D remains ambiguous. The CDR3 is made up of 13 amino acids. V gave up 2 bases and J gave up 3 bases, with 8 bases separating them. From germline, CDR1 is SGHNT and CDR2 YYREEE (reference sequence).

The V and J genes are TRBV21-1 and TRBJ1-5; the D call in the table, TRBD1, was not verified against the DNA. TRBV21-1 is a known pseudogene. The CDR3 sequence is 14 residues long. In DNA form, the CDR3 reads TGTGCCAGCAGCACGGACAGTCGCAGTCAGCCCCAGCATTTT. Translated, it gives CASSTDSRSQPQHF.

The chain uses TRBV27 and TRBJ1-2, with 9 bases lining up with TRBD1. Trimming removed 5 bases from V and 8 bases from J; junction bases left unmatched: 12. The CDR3 has 15 amino acids. Germline CDR1 is MNHEY and CDR2 is SMNVEV (reference sequence). Here the CDR3 DNA reads TGTGCCAGCAGTCTACCCGAGACAGGGGGAGAAGGCTACACCTTC. This translates into CASSLPETGGEGYTF.

This clone has just one count. Here the CDR3 DNA reads TGTGCCAGCAGTGAAAGGAGGCGAGGCTCTGGAAACACCATATATTTT. It translates to CASSERRRGSGNTIYF. This chain joins TRBV2 and TRBJ1-3; D ambiguous. Per the germline V gene, CDR1 is SNHLY and CDR2 is FYNNEI. The V and J ends lost 2 bases and 0 bases respectively, with 11 bases between them. This CDR3 is built from 16 residues.

The chain is built from TRBV2 and TRBJ2-1; D gene ambiguous. The CDR3 has 12 residues. Germline CDR1 is SNHLY and CDR2 is FYNNEI. V was shortened by 1 base and J by 8 bases, with 6 bases between the two germline ends. Written as DNA, the CDR3 is TGTGCCAGCAGTGAAGTCCGGGATGAGCAGTTCTTC. Protein: CASSEVRDEQFF.

The chain employs TRBV2 and TRBJ2-1, with 14 bases lining up with TRBD2. The CDR3 extends over 16 amino acids. Trimming took 6 bases from V and 9 from J; bases not matched to a gene: 10. The germline CDR1 and CDR2 sequences are SNHLY and FYNNEI. The CDR3 here is CASSPRGLAGGSEQFF. CDR3 DNA sequence: TGTGCCAGCAGCCCGAGAGGACTAGCGGGGGGCAGTGAGCAGTTCTTC.

This chain connects TRBV11-1 to TRBJ1-2, with 9 bases fitting TRBD1. V trimming: 4 bases; J trimming: 13 bases; junction bases outside the gene matches: 13. The germline V gene has CDR1 SGHAT and CDR2 FQDESV (reference sequence). The CDR3 runs to 14 residues. CDR3 loop: CASSSGVQGARITF. CDR3 nucleotides: TGTGCCAGCAGCTCTGGGGTACAGGGGGCCCGGATCACCTTC.

The chain links TRBV7-8 to TRBJ2-7; 7 nucleotides agree with TRBD2. Germline V gene data show CDR1 as SGHVS and CDR2 as FQNEAQ. The CDR3 is 15 amino acids. V gave up 1 base and J gave up 3 bases; unmatched junction bases: 6. CDR3 bases: TGTGCCAGCAGCTTAGGGGGAGGGCCTTTCTACGAGCAGTACTTC. Protein product: CASSLGGGPFYEQYF.

V gene TRBV28 combines with J gene TRBJ2-7; tentative D call: TRBD2 (5 bases). The CDR3 has 14 residues. Trimming stripped 6 bases from V and 3 bases from J, with 15 bases between. Germline values: CDR1 MDHEN, CDR2 SYDVKM. The CDR3 DNA reads TGTGCCAGCAGCGTATTCGAGGGCTTCTACGAGCAGTACTTC. Translation: CASSVFEGFYEQYF.

The chain is built from TRBV7-9 and TRBJ2-1, with TRBD2 as a possible D gene (5 bases). Per the germline V gene, CDR1 is SEHNR and CDR2 is FQNEAQ (reference sequence). Trimming stripped 5 bases from V and 1 base from J, with 9 bases between. This CDR3 has 14 amino acids. The CDR3 DNA reads TGTGCCAGCAGCGGGAGTCAGTCCTACAATGAGCAGTTCTTC. Translation: CASSGSQSYNEQFF.

V is TRBV5-1 and J is TRBJ2-7; 12 nucleotides match TRBD2. Germline V gives CDR1 SGHRS, CDR2 YFSETQ. V was pared by 0 bases and J by 0 bases, with 4 bases of the junction left unmatched. The CDR3 is 17 amino acids. Here the CDR3 DNA reads TGCGCCAGCAGCTTGGAACTAGCGGGGGGCCTCTCCTACGAGCAGTACGTC. Translated, it gives CASSLELAGGLSYEQYV.

V and J are TRBV6-6 and TRBJ2-3; 9 nucleotides line up with TRBD1. The CDR3 is made up of 14 amino acids. With V trimmed by 7 bases and J by 7 bases, 9 bases remained unmatched. Germline V gene lookup returns CDR1 MNHNY and CDR2 SVGAGI (reference sequence). Written as DNA, the CDR3 is TGTGCCAGCATGGAGGGACAGGGTGGAAATACGCAGTATTTT. It translates to CASMEGQGGNTQYF.

This clone has only a few counts. The chain recombines TRBV28 with TRBJ2-7, with 8 bases that match TRBD1. J lost 2 bases, V lost 6 bases, and 6 bases had no gene match. The germline gives CDR1 MDHEN, CDR2 SYDVKM. The CDR3 spans 14 residues. The CDR3 nucleotides read TGTGCCAGCAGGCTGACAGGGGCCACCTACGAGCAGTACTTC. Residues: CASRLTGATYEQYF.

The gene calls are TRBV11-2 and TRBJ1-4; 7 nucleotides match TRBD1. Germline V gene lookup returns CDR1 SGHAT and CDR2 FQNNGV. The CDR3 runs 15 residues. The trim removed 4 bases at V and 4 bases at J, leaving 6 bases unmatched. The CDR3 nucleotides read TGTGCCAGCAGCTGGGGACAGCCAATTAATGAAAAACTGTTTTTT. It translates to CASSWGQPINEKLFF.